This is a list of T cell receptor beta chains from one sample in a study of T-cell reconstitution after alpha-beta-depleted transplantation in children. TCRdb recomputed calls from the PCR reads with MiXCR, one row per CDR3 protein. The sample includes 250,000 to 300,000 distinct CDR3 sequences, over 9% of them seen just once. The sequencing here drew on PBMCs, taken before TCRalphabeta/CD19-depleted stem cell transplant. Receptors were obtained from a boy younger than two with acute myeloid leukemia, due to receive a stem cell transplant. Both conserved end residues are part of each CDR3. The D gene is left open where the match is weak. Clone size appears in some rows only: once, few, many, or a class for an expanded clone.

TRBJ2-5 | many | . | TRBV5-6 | CASSFGPLAWRTQYF | TGTGCCAGCAGCTTCGGACCCCTAGCGTGGCGGACCCAGTACTTC
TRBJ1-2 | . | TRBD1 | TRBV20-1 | CSARRTGPNYGYTF | TGCAGTGCTAGAAGGACAGGTCCTAACTATGGCTACACCTTC
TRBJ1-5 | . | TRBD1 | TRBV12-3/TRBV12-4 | CASGPKWTGDQPQHF | TGTGCCAGCGGTCCAAAATGGACAGGGGACCAGCCCCAGCATTTT
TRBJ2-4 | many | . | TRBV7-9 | CASSLEFAGGKNIQYF | TGTGCCAGCAGCTTAGAATTTGCGGGCGGCAAAAACATTCAGTACTTC
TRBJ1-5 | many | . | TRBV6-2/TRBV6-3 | CASSYPGQPQHF | TGTGCCAGCAGTTACCCCGGACAGCCCCAGCATTTT
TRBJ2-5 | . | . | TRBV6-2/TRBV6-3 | CASRKETQYF | TGTGCCAGCAGGAAAGAGACCCAGTACTTC
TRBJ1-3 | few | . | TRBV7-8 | CASSLFNGQLRNTIYF | TGTGCCAGCAGCTTATTCAATGGCCAGTTGAGGAACACCATATATTTT
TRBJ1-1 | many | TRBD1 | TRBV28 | CASRRTGGSGTEAFF | TGTGCCAGCAGAAGGACAGGGGGATCGGGCACTGAAGCTTTCTTT
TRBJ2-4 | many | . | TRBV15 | CATSRGAGPKNIQYF | TGTGCCACCAGCAGAGGGGCAGGGCCCAAAAACATTCAGTACTTC
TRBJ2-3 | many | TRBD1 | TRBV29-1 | CSVMTGTDTQYF | TGCAGCGTTATGACAGGGACAGATACGCAGTATTTT
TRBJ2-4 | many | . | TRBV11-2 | CASSSRVSGHIQYF | TGTGCCAGCAGCTCGCGGGTCTCTGGGCACATTCAGTACTTC
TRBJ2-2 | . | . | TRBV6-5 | CASSYELGTGELFF | TGTGCCAGCAGTTACGAATTGGGCACCGGGGAGCTGTTTTTT
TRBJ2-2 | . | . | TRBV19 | CASSPIAGELFF | TGTGCCAGTAGTCCGATCGCCGGGGAGCTGTTTTTT
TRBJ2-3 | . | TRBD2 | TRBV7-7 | CAISPRAGGPPDTQYF | TGTGCTATCAGCCCTAGGGCGGGGGGGCCCCCAGATACGCAGTATTTT
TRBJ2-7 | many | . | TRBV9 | CASSVGSPPDGYEQYF | TGTGCCAGCAGCGTAGGGAGCCCCCCAGACGGCTACGAGCAGTACTTC
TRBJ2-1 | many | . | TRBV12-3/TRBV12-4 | CASSFERSYNEQFF | TGTGCCAGCAGTTTCGAAAGGTCCTACAATGAGCAGTTCTTC
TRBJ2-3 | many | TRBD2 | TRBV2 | CASSDPLAVTSTDTQYF | TGTGCCAGCAGTGATCCTCTAGCGGTTACTAGCACAGATACGCAGTATTTT
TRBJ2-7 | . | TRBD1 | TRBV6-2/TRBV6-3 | CASSYDRDEQYF | TGTGCCAGCAGTTACGACAGGGACGAGCAGTACTTC
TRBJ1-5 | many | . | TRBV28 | CASSPLVSRAWNQPQHF | TGTGCCAGCAGTCCGCTTGTTAGCAGGGCTTGGAATCAGCCCCAGCATTTT
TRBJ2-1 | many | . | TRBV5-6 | CASSTGFYSYNEQFF | TGTGCCAGCAGCACGGGGTTTTACTCCTACAATGAGCAGTTCTTC
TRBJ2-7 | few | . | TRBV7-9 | CASSFNFGWGYEQYF | TGTGCCAGCAGCTTTAATTTCGGGTGGGGGTACGAGCAGTACTTC
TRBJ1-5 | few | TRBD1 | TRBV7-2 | CASSSGQRGYSNQPQHF | TGTGCCAGCAGCTCGGGACAGCGAGGGTATAGCAATCAGCCCCAGCATTTT
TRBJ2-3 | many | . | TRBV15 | CATSNGGDTQYF | TGTGCCACCAGCAACGGGGGAGATACGCAGTATTTT
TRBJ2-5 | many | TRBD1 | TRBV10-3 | CAISLTLGQERRETQYF | TGTGCCATCAGTTTAACCTTAGGACAGGAGCGTCGAGAGACCCAGTACTTC
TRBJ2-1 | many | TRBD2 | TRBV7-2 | CASSLGAGTTEYNEQFF | TGTGCCAGCAGCCTAGGGGCCGGGACTACCGAATACAATGAGCAGTTCTTC
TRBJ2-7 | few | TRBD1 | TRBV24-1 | CATSSRQGYEQYF | TGTGCCACCAGTTCCCGACAGGGCTACGAGCAGTACTTC
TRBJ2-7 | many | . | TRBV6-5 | CASSYASARGPPNYEQYF | TGTGCCAGCAGTTACGCGAGTGCACGGGGGCCCCCCAACTACGAGCAGTACTTC
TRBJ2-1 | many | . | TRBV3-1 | CASSQLSEQFF | TGTGCCAGCAGCCAACTTAGTGAGCAGTTCTTC
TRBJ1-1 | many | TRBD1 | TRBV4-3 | CASSQGDRGQVRTEAFF | TGCGCCAGCAGCCAAGGGGACAGGGGGCAAGTGAGAACTGAAGCTTTCTTT
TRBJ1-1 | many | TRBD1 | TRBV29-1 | CSSGTGSRGNTEAFF | TGCAGCTCCGGGACAGGGTCGAGAGGAAACACTGAAGCTTTCTTT
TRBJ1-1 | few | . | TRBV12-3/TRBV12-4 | CASSTRPFEAFF | TGTGCCAGCAGTACCCGACCCTTTGAAGCTTTCTTT
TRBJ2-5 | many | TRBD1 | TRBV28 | CASRYQGAGETQYF | TGTGCCAGCAGGTACCAGGGGGCCGGAGAGACCCAGTACTTC
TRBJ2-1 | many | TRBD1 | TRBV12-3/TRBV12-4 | CASSFEGTAGHEQFF | TGTGCCAGCAGTTTCGAGGGGACAGCCGGGCATGAGCAGTTCTTC
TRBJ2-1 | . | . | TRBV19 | CASSTGHGLPRVGNEQFF | TGTGCCAGTAGTACTGGACATGGCCTACCCCGAGTGGGCAATGAGCAGTTCTTC
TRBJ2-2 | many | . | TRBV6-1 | CASSEGPGEGGELFF | TGTGCCAGCAGTGAAGGGCCAGGGGAGGGCGGGGAGCTGTTTTTT
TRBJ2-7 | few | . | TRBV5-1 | CASSNARGQAYEQYF | TGCGCCAGCAGCAACGCGCGGGGACAAGCCTACGAGCAGTACTTC
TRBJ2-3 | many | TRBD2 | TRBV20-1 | CSARWGGVDTQYF | TGCAGTGCTAGATGGGGGGGGGTAGATACGCAGTATTTT
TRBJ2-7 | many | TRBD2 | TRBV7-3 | CASSVGPGLAGGRFYEQYF | TGTGCCAGCAGCGTAGGACCGGGACTAGCGGGAGGGCGGTTCTACGAGCAGTACTTC
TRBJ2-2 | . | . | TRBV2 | CASSEGRATGELFF | TGTGCCAGCAGTGAGGGTAGGGCAACCGGGGAGCTGTTTTTT
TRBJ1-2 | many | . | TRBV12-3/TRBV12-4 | CASSLQGKPFYGYTF | TGTGCCAGCAGTTTGCAGGGGAAACCTTTCTATGGCTACACCTTC
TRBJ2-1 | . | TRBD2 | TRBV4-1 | CASSQVLGLWAGEQFF | TGCGCCAGCAGCCAAGTTCTGGGACTATGGGCGGGTGAGCAGTTCTTC
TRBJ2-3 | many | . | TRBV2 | CASSEETTDTQYF | TGTGCCAGCAGTGAAGAGACCACAGATACGCAGTATTTT
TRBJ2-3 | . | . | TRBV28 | CASRGSYWDTQYF | TGTGCCAGCAGGGGTTCCTATTGGGATACGCAGTATTTT
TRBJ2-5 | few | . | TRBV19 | CASSNTETQYF | TGTGCCAGTAGTAACACAGAGACCCAGTACTTC
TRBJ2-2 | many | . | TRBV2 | CASRAGATGELFF | TGTGCCAGCCGGGCCGGGGCCACCGGGGAGCTGTTTTTT
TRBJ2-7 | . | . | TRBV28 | CASSLDPRPNEQYF | TGTGCCAGCAGTTTAGACCCCAGGCCGAACGAGCAGTACTTC
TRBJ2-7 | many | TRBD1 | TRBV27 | CASSLWGTGTYEQYF | TGTGCCAGCAGTTTATGGGGGACAGGCACCTACGAGCAGTACTTC
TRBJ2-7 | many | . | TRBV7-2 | CASSLASQSYEQYF | TGTGCCAGCAGCTTAGCTAGCCAGAGCTACGAGCAGTACTTC
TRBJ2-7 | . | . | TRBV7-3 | CASSSSGGQAYEQYF | TGTGCCAGCAGCTCCTCCGGCGGTCAGGCCTACGAGCAGTACTTC
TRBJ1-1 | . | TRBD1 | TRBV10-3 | CAITPQGATEAFF | TGTGCCATCACCCCCCAGGGGGCCACTGAAGCTTTCTTT
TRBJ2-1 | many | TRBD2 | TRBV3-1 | CASSLRERESYNEQFF | TGTGCCAGCAGCCTTCGAGAGCGGGAGAGCTACAATGAGCAGTTCTTC
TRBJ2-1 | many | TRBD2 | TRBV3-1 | CASSQVLAGGPSNEQFF | TGTGCCAGCAGCCAAGTATTAGCGGGAGGGCCCAGCAATGAGCAGTTCTTC
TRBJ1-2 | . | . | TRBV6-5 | CASSYIDRHGYTF | TGTGCCAGCAGTTACATAGATCGCCATGGCTACACCTTC
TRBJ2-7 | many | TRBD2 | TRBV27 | CASRRLAAAYEQYF | TGTGCCAGCAGGCGACTAGCGGCCGCCTACGAGCAGTACTTC